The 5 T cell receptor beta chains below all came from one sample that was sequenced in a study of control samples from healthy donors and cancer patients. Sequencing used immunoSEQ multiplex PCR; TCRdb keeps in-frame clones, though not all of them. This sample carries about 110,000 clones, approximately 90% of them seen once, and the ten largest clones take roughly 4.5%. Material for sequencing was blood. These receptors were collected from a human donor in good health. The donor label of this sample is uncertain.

The DNA of the CDR3 is TGCGCCAGCAGCGGGGACAGGGTCATCGACGAGCAGTACTTC. This codes for CASSGDRVIDEQYF. The chain couples TRBV5-1 to TRBJ2-7; 9 bases fit TRBD1. The V and J ends lost 4 bases and 5 bases, in that order; junction bases with no gene match: 7. CDR3 length equals 14 residues. Germline V gives CDR1 SGHRS, CDR2 YFSETQ.

The CDR3 loop is CASSFRKVGDRDYGYTF. The DNA of the CDR3 is TGTGCCAGCAGTTTTAGGAAGGTCGGGGACAGGGACTATGGCTACACCTTC. This sequence joins TRBV11-3 and TRBJ1-2; 9 nucleotides agree with TRBD1. This CDR3 contains 17 residues. CDR1 and CDR2 from the germline V gene are SGHNT and YENEEA. Trimming removed 6 bases from V and 3 bases from J; junction bases left unmatched: 14.

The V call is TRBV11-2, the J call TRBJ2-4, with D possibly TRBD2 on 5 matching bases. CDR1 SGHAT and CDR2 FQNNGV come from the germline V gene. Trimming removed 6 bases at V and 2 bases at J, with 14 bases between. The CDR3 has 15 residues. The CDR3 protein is CASSRGNGSKNIQYF. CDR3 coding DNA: TGTGCCAGCAGTCGAGGGAACGGGTCCAAAAACATTCAGTACTTC.

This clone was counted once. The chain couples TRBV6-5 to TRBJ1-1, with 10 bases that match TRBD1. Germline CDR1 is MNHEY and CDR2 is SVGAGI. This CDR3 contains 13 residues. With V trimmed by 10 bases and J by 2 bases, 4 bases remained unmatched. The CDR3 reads CATRTGGNTEAFF. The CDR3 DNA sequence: TGTGCCACCCGGACAGGGGGAAACACTGAAGCTTTCTTT.

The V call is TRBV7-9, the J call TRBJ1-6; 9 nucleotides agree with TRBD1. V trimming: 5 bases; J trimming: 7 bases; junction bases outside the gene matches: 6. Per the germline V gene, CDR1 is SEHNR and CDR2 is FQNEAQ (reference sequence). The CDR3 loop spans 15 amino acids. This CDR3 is CASSPRQGDNSPLHF. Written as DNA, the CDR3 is TGTGCCAGCAGCCCTAGACAGGGGGACAATTCACCCCTCCACTTT.